The T cell receptor beta chain under discussion was sequenced for a study of memory CD4+ T cells and cytomegalovirus serostatus. Turning to the study itself: Donors were healthy Belgian adults, 10 or so CMV seropositive and about 24 seronegative. Study findings and constraints: Of 150 to 200 reported CMV TCRbeta sequences, around 62 were found in memory CD4+ repertoires. Suggested: most of the CMV-linked TCR signature lies in CD4+ memory cells.

Regarding this clone: As yet, its antigen is unknown.

The sort gate was single viable CD3+CD4+CD8-CD45RO+ cells for memory CD4+ T cells. CD4+ T cells were isolated by positive magnetic selection. Clones were read by immunoSEQ multiplex PCR, and TCRdb kept only the in-frame ones, dropping some. This sample has 56,000 or so clones; around three quarters occur once, and the top ten carry roughly 0.48%. The CDR3 runs 12 residues. Trimming left V 7 bases short and J 7 bases short, with 11 bases between. CDR1 is LGHNT, CDR2 FRNRAP, per germline. The chain has TRBV12-5 and TRBJ2-1, with a tentative D call TRBD2 (5 bases). Sequencing was done on a sample of memory CD4+ T cells from blood. The TCR comes from an adult in good health and CMV-seronegative. Some clones in this sample may be carry-over from other donors' samples. CDR3 loop: CASARGSNEQFF. CDR3 DNA sequence: TGTGCTAGTGCCAGAGGGAGTAATGAGCAGTTCTTC.